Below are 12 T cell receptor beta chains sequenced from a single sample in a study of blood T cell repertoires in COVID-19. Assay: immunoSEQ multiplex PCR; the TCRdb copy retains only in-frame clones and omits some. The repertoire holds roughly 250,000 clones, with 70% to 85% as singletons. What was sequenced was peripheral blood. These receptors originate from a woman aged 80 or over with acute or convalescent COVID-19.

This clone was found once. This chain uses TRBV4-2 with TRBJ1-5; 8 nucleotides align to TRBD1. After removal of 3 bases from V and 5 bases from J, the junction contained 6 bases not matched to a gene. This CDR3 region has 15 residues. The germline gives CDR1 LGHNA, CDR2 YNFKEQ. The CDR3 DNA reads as TGTGCCAGCAGCCAGTTCGGACAGGGAGATCAGCCCCAGCATTTT. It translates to CASSQFGQGDQPQHF.

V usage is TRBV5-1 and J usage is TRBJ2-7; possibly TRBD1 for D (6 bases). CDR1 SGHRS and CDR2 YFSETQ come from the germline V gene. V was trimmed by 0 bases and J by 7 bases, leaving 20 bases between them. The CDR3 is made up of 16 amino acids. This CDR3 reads CASSLAYGTLLGEQYF. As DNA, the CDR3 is TGCGCCAGCAGCTTGGCCTATGGGACACTCCTCGGGGAGCAGTACTTC.

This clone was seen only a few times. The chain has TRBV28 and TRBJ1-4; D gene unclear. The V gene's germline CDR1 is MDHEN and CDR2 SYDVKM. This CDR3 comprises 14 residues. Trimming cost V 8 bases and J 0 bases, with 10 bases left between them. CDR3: CASRGPATNEKLFF. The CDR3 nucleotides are TGTGCCAGCCGCGGGCCTGCAACTAATGAAAAACTGTTTTTT. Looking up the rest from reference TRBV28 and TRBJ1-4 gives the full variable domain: DVKVTQSSRYLVKRTGEKVFLECVQDMDHENMFWYRQDPGLGLRLIYFSYDVKMKEKGDIPEGYSVSREKKERFSLILESASTNQTSMYLCASRGPATNEKLFFGSGTQLSVL.

DNA for the CDR3: TGCGCCAGCAGCCAAGAGAGACAGAGGAACACTGAAGCTTTCTTT. This encodes CASSQERQRNTEAFF. The rearrangement joins TRBV4-1 to TRBJ1-1, with a weak D call TRBD1 (5 bases). This CDR3 is built from 15 residues. Deletions cut 0 bases from V and 1 base from J, with 9 bases between. Per germline, CDR1 MGHRA and CDR2 YSYEKL.

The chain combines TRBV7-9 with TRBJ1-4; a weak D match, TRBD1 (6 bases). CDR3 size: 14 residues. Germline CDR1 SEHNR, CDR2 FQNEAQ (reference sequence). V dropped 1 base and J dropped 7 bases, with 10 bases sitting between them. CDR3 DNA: TGTGCCAGCAGCTTAGACAGGGCGACTGAAAAACTGTTTTTT. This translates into CASSLDRATEKLFF. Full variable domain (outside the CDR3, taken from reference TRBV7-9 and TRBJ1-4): DTGVSQNPRHKITKRGQNVTFRCDPISEHNRLYWYRQTLGQGPEFLTYFQNEAQLEKSRLLSDRFSAERPKGSFSTLEIQRTEQGDSAMYLCASSLDRATEKLFFGSGTQLSVL.

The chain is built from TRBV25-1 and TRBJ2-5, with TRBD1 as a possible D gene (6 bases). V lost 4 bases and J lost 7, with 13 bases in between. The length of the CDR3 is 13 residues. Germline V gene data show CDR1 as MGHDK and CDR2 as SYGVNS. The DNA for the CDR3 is TGTGCCAGCAGTGCTCAACAGGGAGCGACCCAGTACTTC. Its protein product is CASSAQQGATQYF. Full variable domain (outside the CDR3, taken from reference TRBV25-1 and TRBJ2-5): EADIYQTPRYLVIGTGKKITLECSQTMGHDKMYWYQQDPGMELHLIHYSYGVNSTEKGDLSSESTVSRIRTEHFPLTLESARPSHTSQYLCASSAQQGATQYFGPGTRLLVL.

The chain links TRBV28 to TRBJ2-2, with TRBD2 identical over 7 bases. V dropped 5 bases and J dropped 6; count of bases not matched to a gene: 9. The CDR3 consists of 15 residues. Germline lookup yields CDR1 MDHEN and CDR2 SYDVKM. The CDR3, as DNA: TGTGCCAGCAGTCCGGGCCACGGGGGGTCCGGGGAGCTGTTTTTT. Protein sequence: CASSPGHGGSGELFF.

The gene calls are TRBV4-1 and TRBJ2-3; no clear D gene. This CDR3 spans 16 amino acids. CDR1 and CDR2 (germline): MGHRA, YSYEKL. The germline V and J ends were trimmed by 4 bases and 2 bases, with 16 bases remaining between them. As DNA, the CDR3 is TGCGCCAGCAGCCTTTCCTCCGCACAGACCACAGATACGCAGTATTTT. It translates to CASSLSSAQTTDTQYF.

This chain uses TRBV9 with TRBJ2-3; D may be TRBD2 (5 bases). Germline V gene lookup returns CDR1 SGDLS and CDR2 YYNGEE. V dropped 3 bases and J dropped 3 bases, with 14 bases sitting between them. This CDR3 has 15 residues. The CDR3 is CASSALPRGTDTQYF. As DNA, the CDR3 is TGTGCCAGCAGCGCCCTCCCCCGAGGGACAGATACGCAGTATTTT.

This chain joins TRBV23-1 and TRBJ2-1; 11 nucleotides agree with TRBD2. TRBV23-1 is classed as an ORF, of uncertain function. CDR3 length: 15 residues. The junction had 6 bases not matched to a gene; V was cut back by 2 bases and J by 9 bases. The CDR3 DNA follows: TGCGCCAGCAGTCAAGGGACTAGCGGATTGTGTGAGCAGTTCTTC. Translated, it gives CASSQGTSGLCEQFF.

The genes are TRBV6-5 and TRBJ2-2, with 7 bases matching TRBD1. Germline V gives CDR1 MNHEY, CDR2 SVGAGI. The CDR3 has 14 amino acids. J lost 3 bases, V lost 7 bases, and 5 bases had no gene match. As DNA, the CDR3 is TGTGCCAGCAACCGGGACAGATACACCGGGGAGCTGTTTTTT. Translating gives CASNRDRYTGELFF.

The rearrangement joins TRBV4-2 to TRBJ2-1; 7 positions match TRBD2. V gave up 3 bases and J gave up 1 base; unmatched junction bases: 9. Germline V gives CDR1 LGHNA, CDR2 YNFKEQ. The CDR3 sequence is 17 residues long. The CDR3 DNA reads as TGTGCCAGCAGCCACGGAGCGGGGTGGGGTTCCTACAATGAGCAGTTCTTC. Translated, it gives CASSHGAGWGSYNEQFF.